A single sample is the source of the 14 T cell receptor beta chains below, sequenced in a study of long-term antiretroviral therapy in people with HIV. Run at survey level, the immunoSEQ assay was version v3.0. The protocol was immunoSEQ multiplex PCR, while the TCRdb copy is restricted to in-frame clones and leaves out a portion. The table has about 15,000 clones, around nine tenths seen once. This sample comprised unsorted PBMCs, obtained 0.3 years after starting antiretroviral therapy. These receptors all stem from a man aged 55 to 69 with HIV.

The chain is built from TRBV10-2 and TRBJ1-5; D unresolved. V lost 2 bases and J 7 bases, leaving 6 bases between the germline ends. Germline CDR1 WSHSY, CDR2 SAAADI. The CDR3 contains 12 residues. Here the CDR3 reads CASSEVGQPQHF. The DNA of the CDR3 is TGCGCCAGCAGTGAGGTCGGACAGCCCCAGCATTTT.

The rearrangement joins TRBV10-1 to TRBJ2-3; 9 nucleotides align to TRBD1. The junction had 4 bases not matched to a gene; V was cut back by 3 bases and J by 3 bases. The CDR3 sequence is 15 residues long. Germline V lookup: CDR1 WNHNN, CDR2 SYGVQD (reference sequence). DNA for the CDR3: TGCGCCAGCAGTGATGCCGGGACAGGGACAGATACGCAGTATTTT. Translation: CASSDAGTGTDTQYF.

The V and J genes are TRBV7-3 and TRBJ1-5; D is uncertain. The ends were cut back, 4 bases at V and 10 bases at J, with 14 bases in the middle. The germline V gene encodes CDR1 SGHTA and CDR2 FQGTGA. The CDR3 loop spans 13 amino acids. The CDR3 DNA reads TGTGCCAGCAGCTCCTCCCCTGAGGGTCCCCAGCATTTT. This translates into CASSSSPEGPQHF.

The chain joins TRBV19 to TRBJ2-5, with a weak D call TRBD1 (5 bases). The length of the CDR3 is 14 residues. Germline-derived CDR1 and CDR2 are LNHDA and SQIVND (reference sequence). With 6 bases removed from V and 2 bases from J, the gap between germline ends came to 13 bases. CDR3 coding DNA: TGTGCCAGTAGCCAAAGGACACTGCAAGAGACCCAGTACTTC. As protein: CASSQRTLQETQYF. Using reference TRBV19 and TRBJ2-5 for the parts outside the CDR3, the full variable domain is DGGITQSPKYLFRKEGQNVTLSCEQNLNHDAMYWYRQDPGQGLRLIYYSQIVNDFQKGDIAEGYSVSREKKESFPLTVTSAQKNPTAFYLCASSQRTLQETQYFGPGTRLLVL.

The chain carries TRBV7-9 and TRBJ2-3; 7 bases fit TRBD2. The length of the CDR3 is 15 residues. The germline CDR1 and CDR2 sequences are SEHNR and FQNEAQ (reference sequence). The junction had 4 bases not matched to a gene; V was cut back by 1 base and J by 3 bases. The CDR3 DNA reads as TGTGCCAGCAGCTTAGGGTTACTAGCGACAGATACGCAGTATTTT. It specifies CASSLGLLATDTQYF.

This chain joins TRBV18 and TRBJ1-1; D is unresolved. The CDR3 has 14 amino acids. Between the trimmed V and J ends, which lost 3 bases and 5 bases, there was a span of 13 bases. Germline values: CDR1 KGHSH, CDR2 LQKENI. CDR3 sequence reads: CASSPTGEGTEAFF. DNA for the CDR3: TGTGCCAGCTCACCGACCGGGGAGGGTACTGAAGCTTTCTTT.

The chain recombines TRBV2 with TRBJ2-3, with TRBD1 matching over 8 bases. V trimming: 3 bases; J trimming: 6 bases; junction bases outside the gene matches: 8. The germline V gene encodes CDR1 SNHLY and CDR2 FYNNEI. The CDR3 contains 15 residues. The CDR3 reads CASSEVTGGMDTQYF. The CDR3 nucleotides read TGTGCCAGCAGTGAGGTAACAGGGGGAATGGATACGCAGTATTTT. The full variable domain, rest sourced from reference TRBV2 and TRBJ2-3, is EPEVTQTPSHQVTQMGQEVILRCVPISNHLYFYWYRQILGQKVEFLVSFYNNEISEKSEIFDDQFSVERPDGSNFTLKIRSTKLEDSAMYFCASSEVTGGMDTQYFGPGTRLTVL.

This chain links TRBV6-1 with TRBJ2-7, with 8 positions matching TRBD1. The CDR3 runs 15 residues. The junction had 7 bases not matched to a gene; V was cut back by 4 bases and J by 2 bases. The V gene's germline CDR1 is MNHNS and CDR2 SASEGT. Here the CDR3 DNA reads TGTGCCAGCAGTGGCAACAGGGGGTCGACCTACGAGCAGTACTTC. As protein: CASSGNRGSTYEQYF.

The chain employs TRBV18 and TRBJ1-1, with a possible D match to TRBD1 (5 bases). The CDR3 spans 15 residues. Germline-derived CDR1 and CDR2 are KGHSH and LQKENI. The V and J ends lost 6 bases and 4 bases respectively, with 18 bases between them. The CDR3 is CASSSRRGVGTEAFF. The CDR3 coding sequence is TGTGCCAGCTCGTCAAGACGGGGCGTGGGCACTGAAGCTTTCTTT. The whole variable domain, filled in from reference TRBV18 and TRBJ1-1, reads NAGVMQNPRHLVRRRGQEARLRCSPMKGHSHVYWYRQLPEEGLKFMVYLQKENIIDESGMPKERFSAEFPKEGPSILRIQQVVRGDSAAYFCASSSRRGVGTEAFFGQGTRLTVV.

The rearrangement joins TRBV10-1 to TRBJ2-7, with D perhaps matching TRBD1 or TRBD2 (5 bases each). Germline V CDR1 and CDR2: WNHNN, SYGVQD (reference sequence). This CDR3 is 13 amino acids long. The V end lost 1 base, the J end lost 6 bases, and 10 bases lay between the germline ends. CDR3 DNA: TGCGCCAGCAGTGAGTGGGCAGGGACCGAGCAGTACTTC. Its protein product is CASSEWAGTEQYF.

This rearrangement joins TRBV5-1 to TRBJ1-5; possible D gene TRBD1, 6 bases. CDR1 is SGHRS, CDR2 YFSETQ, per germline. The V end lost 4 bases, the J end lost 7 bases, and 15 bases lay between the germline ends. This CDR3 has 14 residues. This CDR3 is CASSPGGPRQPQHF. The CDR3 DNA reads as TGCGCCAGCAGCCCTGGGGGCCCCCGGCAGCCCCAGCATTTT.

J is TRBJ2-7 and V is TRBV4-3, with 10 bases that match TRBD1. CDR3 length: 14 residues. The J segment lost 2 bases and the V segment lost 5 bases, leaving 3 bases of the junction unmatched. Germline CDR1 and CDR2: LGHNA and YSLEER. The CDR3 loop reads CASSVGQGAYEQYF. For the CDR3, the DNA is TGCGCCAGCAGCGTCGGACAGGGGGCCTACGAGCAGTACTTC.

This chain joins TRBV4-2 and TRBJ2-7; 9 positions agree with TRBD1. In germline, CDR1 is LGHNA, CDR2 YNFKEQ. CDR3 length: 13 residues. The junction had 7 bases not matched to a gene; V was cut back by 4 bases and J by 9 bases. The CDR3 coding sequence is TGTGCCAGCAGCCTAGATACAGGGGGCGCGCAGTACTTC. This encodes CASSLDTGGAQYF.

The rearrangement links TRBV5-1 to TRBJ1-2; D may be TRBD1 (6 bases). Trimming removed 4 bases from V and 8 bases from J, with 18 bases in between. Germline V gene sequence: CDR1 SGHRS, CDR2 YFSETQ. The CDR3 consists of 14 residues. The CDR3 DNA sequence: TGCGCCAGCAGCCAAACGACAGGTGCCGGGGGCTACACCTTC. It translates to CASSQTTGAGGYTF. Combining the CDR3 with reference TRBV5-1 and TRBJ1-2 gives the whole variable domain KAGVTQTPRYLIKTRGQQVTLSCSPISGHRSVSWYQQTPGQGLQFLFEYFSETQRNKGNFPGRFSGRQFSNSRSEMNVSTLELGDSALYLCASSQTTGAGGYTFGSGTRLTVV.